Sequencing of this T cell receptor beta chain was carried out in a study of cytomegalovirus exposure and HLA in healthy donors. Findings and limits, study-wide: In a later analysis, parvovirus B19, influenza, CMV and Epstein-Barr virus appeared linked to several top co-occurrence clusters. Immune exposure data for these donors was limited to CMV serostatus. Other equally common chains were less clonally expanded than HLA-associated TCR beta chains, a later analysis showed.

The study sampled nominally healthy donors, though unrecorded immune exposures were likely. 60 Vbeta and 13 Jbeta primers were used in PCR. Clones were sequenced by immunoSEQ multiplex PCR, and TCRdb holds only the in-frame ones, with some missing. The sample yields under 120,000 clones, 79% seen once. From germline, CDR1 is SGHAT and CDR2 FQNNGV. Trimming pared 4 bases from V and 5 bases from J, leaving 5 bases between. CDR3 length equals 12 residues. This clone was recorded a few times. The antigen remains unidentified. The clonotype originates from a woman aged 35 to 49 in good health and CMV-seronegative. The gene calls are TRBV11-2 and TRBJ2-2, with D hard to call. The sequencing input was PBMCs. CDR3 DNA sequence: TGTGCCAGCAGCTCGACTACCGGGGAGCTGTTTTTT. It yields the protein CASSSTTGELFF. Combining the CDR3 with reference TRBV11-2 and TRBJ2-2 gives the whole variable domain EAGVAQSPRYKIIEKRQSVAFWCNPISGHATLYWYQQILGQGPKLLIQFQNNGVVDDSQLPKDRFSAERLKGVDSTLKIQPAKLEDSAVYLCASSSTTGELFFGEGSRLTVL.